The entry that follows covers one T cell receptor beta chain sequence. Its antigen remains unidentified. Produced via immunoSEQ multiplex PCR; TCRdb's table is partial and in-frame only. The sample shows about 24,000 clones, around 64% of them seen only once. This sample stems from a study of tumor-infiltrating lymphocytes in localized non-small cell lung cancer. Study-level findings and limits: No link was found between tumor T-cell fraction and recurrence-free survival.

This clonotype originated in a human donor with non-small cell lung cancer. Material for sequencing was lung tumor tissue.

CDR3: CASSPGQGDGYTF. CDR3 in DNA: TGTGCCAGCTCACCAGGGCAGGGGGATGGCTACACCTTC. The rearrangement joins TRBV18 to TRBJ1-2, with TRBD1 identical over 7 bases. The CDR3 spans 13 residues. The junction had 3 bases not matched to a gene; V was cut back by 2 bases and J by 6 bases. The V gene's germline CDR1 is KGHSH and CDR2 LQKENI.